The T cell receptor (beta chain) under discussion was sequenced for a study of shared clonotypes between healthy human individuals. Study-level information: The study used three CD4 naive, three CD4 memory, two CD8 naive and one CD8 memory plate per donor.

V trimming: 2 bases; J trimming: 3 bases; junction bases outside the gene matches: 1. The CDR3 is 14 amino acids. From germline, CDR1 is SGHRS and CDR2 YFSETQ. About this clone: The antigen remains undetermined. Other DNA sequences in this specimen translate into the identical CDR3.

Using immunoSEQ multiplex PCR, the repertoire was profiled, and TCRdb retains in-frame clones only, with some absent. The sample includes around 700,000 clones, 72% seen only once; the top ten take about 1.7%. Whole-study findings and limits: Naive subsets generally exceeded memory subsets in estimated richness. The low donor count limited represented genetic and exposure-history diversity. Rarefaction demonstrated incomplete sorted-subset sequencing despite large depth.

The sample comprised memory CD4+ T cells sorted from blood. Subset described: CD45RA-negative fraction. The TCR sequence derives from a woman in her thirties in good health. This chain joins TRBV5-1 and TRBJ2-3, with 9 bases matching TRBD1. CDR3 sequence (DNA): TGCGCCAGCAGCTTTGGACAGGGGACAGATACGCAGTATTTT. This codes for CASSFGQGTDTQYF.